This T cell receptor beta chain originates from a study of shared T cell receptors in the human thymus. V lost 0 bases and J 8 bases, leaving 17 bases between the germline ends. The CDR3 loop spans 16 amino acids. The germline CDR1 and CDR2 sequences are LGHNA and YNFKEQ. The table came from immunoSEQ multiplex PCR; TCRdb's copy has only in-frame clones and leaves some out. The sample has hundreds of thousands of clones; about 89% are singletons. This same sample was also part of a study on human thymus T cells.

The sequence came from a boy less than two years old with a congenital heart defect. The chain joins TRBV4-2 to TRBJ2-1; maybe TRBD2 (6 bases). The sequencing sample was made of thymocytes. CDR3 sequence (DNA): TGTGCCAGCAGCCAAGAAGGCCGACTAGGATGGGATGAGCAGTTCTTC. It codes for CASSQEGRLGWDEQFF.